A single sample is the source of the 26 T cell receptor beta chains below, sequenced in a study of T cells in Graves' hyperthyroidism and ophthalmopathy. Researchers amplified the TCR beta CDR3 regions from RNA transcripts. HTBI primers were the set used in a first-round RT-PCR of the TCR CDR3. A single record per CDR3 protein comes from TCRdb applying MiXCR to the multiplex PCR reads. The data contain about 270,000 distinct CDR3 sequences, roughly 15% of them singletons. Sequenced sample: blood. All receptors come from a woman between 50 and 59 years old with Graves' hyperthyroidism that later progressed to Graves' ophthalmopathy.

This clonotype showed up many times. Written as DNA, the CDR3 is TGTGCCAGCAGTTTACTAGGGCAGGAGCCCCAGCATTTT. Translated: CASSLLGQEPQHF. V gene TRBV27 combines with J gene TRBJ1-5; D is unresolved. There are 13 residues in the CDR3. From germline, CDR1 is MNHEY and CDR2 SMNVEV (reference sequence). Trimming left V 2 bases short and J 8 bases short, with 10 bases between.

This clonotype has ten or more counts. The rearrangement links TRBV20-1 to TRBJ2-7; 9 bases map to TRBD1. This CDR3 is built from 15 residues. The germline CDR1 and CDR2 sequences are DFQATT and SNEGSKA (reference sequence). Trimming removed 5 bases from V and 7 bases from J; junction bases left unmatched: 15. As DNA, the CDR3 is TGCAGTGCTGGGGTCCCCGGACAGGGGTCCTTGGAGCAGTACTTC. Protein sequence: CSAGVPGQGSLEQYF.

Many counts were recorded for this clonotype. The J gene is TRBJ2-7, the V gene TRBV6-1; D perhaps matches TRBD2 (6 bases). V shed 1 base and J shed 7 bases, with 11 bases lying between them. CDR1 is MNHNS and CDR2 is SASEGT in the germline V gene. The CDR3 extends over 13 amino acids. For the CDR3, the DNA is TGTGCCAGCAGTGAAGTGGGGGGAGTGGAGCAGTACTTC. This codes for CASSEVGGVEQYF.

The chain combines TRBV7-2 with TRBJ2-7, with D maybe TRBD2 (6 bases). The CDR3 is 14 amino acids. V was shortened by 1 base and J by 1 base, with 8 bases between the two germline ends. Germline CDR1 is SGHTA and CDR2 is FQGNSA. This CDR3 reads CASSLGGTSYEQYF. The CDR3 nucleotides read TGTGCCAGCAGCTTAGGTGGGACTTCCTACGAGCAGTACTTC.

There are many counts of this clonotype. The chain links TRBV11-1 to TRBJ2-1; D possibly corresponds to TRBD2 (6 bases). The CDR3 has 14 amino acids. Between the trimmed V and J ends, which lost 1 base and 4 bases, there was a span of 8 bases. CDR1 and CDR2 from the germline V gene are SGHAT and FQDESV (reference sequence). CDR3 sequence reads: CASSLDLAYNEQFF. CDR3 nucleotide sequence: TGTGCCAGCAGCTTAGACCTAGCGTACAATGAGCAGTTCTTC.

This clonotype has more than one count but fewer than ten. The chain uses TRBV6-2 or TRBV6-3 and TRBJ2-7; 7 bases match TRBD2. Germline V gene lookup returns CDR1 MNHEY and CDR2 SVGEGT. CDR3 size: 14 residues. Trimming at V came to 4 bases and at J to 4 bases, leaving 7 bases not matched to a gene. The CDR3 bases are TGTGCCAGCAGTTCAACTAGCGCGCTATACGAGCAGTACTTC. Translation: CASSSTSALYEQYF.

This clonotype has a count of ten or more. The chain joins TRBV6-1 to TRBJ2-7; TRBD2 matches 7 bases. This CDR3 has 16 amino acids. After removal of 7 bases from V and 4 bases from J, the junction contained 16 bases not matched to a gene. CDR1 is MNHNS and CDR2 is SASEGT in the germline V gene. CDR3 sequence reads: CASNRLAEASGYEQYF. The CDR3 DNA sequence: TGTGCCAGCAATAGACTAGCAGAAGCCTCGGGGTACGAGCAGTACTTC.

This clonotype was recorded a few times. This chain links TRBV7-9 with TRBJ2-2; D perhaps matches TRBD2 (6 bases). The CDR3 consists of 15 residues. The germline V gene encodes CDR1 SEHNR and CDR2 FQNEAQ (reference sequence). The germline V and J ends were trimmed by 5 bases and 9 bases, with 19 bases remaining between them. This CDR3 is CASSPRSGSPRELFF. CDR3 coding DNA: TGTGCCAGCAGCCCGCGGAGCGGGTCCCCCCGGGAGCTGTTTTTT.

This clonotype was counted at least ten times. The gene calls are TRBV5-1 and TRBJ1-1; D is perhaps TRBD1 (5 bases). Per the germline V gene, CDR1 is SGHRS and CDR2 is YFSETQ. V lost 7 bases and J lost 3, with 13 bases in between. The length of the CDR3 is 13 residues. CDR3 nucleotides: TGCGCCAGCTCCCCGGGGGGGGACACTGAAGCTTTCTTT. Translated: CASSPGGDTEAFF.

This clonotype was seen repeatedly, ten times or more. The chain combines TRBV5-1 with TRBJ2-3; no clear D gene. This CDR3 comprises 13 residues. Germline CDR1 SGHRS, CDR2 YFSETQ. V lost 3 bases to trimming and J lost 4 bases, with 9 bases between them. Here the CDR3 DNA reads TGCGCCAGCAGCTCCAACACTGCAGATACGCAGTATTTT. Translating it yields CASSSNTADTQYF.

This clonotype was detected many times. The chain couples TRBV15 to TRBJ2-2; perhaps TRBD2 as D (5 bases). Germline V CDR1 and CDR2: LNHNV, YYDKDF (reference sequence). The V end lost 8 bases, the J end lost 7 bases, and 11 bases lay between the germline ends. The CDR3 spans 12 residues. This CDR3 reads CATPRVNGELFF. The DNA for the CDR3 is TGTGCCACCCCGCGGGTGAACGGGGAGCTGTTTTTT.

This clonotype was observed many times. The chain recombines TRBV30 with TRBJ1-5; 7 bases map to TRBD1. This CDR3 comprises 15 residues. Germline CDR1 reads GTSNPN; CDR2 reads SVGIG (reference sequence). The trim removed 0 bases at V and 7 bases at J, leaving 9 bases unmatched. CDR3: CAWSVRQGFRQPQHF. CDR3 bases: TGTGCCTGGAGTGTCCGACAGGGTTTTCGGCAGCCCCAGCATTTT.

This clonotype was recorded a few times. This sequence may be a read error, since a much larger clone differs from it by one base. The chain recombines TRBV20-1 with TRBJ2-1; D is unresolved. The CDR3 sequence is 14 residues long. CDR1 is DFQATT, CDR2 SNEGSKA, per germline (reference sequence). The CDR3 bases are TGCAATGCTAGAGATGGTGGCTCCTACAATGAGCAGTTCTTC. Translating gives CNARDGGSYNEQFF.

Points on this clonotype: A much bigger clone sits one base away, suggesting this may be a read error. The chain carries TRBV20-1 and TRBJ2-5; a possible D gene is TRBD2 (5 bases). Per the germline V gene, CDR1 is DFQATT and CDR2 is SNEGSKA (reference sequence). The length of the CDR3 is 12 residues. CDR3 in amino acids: CGASSRRETQYF. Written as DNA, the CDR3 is TGCGGTGCTAGTAGTAGGAGGGAGACCCAGTACTTC.

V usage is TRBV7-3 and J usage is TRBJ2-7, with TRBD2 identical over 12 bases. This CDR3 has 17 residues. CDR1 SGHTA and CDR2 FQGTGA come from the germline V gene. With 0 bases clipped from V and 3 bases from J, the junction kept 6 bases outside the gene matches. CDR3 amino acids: CASSLTELAGGHYEQYF. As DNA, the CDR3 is TGTGCCAGCAGCTTAACTGAACTAGCGGGGGGACACTACGAGCAGTACTTC.

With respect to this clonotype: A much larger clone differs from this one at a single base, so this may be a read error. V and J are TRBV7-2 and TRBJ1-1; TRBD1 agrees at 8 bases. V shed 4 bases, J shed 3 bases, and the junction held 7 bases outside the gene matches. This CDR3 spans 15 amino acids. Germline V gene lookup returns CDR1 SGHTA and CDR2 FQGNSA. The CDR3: CASSSYQGADTEAFF. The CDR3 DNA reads TGTGCCAGCAGCTCATACCAGGGGGCTGACACTGAAGCTTTCTTT.

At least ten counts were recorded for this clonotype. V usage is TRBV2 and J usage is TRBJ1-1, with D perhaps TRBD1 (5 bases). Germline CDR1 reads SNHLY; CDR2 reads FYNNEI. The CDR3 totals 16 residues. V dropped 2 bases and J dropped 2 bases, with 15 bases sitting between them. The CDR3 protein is CASSEIWRTLNTEAFF. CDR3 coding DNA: TGTGCCAGCAGTGAAATTTGGAGGACATTAAACACTGAAGCTTTCTTT.

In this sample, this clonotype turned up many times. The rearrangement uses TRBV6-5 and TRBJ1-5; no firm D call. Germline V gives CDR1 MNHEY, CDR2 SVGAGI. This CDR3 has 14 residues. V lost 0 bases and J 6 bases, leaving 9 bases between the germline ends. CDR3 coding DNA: TGTGCCAGCAGTTACTCGGGAGGGTTTCAGCCCCAGCATTTT. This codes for CASSYSGGFQPQHF.

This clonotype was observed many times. CDR3 protein: CASSLGQGPSEAFF. Written as DNA, the CDR3 is TGTGCCAGCAGTTTGGGACAGGGACCTTCTGAAGCTTTCTTT. This chain joins TRBV28 and TRBJ1-1, with 9 bases identical to TRBD1. The CDR3 totals 14 residues. Germline CDR1 is MDHEN and CDR2 is SYDVKM. V gave up 3 bases and J gave up 6 bases; unmatched junction bases: 5.

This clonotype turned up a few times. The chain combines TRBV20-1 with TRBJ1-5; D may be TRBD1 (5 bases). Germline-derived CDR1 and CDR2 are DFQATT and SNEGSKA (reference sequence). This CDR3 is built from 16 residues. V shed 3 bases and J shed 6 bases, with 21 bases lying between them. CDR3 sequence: CSARDLGGTLTQPQHF. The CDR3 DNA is TGCAGTGCTAGGGACCTGGGGGGTACTCTCACTCAGCCCCAGCATTTT.

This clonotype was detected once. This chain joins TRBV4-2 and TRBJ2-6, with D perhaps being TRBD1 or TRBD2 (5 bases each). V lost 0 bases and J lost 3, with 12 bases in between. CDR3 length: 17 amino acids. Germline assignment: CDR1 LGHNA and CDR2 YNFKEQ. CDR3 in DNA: TGTGCCAGCAGCCAAGAGACCAGGGCGGGTGGGGCCAACGTCCTGACTTTC. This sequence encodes CASSQETRAGGANVLTF.

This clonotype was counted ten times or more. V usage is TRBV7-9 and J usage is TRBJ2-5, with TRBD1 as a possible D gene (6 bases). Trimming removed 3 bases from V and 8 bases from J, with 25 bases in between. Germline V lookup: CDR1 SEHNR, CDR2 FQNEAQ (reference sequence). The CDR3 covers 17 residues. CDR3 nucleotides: TGTGCCAGCAGCTTCGATTCCTCCAGGGGAGCAGCTAAAACCCAGTACTTC. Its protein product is CASSFDSSRGAAKTQYF.

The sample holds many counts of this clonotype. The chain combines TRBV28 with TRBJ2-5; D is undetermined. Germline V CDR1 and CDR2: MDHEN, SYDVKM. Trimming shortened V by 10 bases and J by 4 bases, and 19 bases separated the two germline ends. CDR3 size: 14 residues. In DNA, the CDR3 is TGTGCCACCCGTGGAAACTCCCCCGGAGAGACCCAGTACTTC. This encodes CATRGNSPGETQYF.

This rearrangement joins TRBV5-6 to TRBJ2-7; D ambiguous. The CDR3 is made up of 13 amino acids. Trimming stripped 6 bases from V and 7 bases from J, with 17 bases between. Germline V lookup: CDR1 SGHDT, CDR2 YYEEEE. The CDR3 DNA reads TGTGCCAGCATAAACCGGTCCCCTCGGGAGCAGTACTTC. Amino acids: CASINRSPREQYF.

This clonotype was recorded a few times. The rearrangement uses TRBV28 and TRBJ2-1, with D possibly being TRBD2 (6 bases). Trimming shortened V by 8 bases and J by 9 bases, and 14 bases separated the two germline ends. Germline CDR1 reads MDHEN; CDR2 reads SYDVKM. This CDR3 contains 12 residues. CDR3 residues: CASGRGIGEQFF. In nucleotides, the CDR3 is TGTGCCAGCGGTCGCGGGATTGGTGAGCAGTTCTTC.

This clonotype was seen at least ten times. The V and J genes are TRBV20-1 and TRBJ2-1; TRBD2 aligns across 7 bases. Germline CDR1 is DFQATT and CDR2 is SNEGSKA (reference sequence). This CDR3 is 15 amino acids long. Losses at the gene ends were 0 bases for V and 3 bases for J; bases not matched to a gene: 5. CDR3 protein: CSAREGGRDYNEQFF. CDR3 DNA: TGCAGTGCTAGAGAAGGAGGGAGGGACTACAATGAGCAGTTCTTC.